This entry is about one T cell receptor (beta chain). This receptor's antigen is unknown. The input lacks base qualities; no much larger clone sits a single base away. The data were obtained in a study of blood T cell repertoires in COVID-19 (dated by TCRdb to the early 2020s). Notes on the research overall: Samples from collaborators originated in the United States, Italy and Spain and spanned both the acute and convalescent phases of COVID-19. Sample metadata almost always included a de-identified subject ID, COVID-19 status, age in years and sex. The repertoires were made available in a free public database intended to serve as a resource for research on the immune response to SARS-CoV-2. Subjects who had been exposed to COVID-19, were actively infected with it, or had recovered from it provided the deeply sampled blood TCRbeta repertoires that made up the dataset. The material from the prospective study consisted of cDNA or gDNA derived from T cells, B-cell-depleted T cells, or PBMCs. Samples were obtained from the ongoing ImmuneRACE study (first 160 participants) and from roughly 1,300 subjects provided by 6 global collaborators. Where available, HLA class I and class II types were obtained from metadata supplied by the sample provider rather than from assay-based typing. Summary of the overall study and its limitations: The quantity of clinical and demographic metadata differed by source and by participant and was supplied without curation.

Each collaborating institution followed its own protocols to collect whole blood in K2EDTA tubes. For TCRbeta analysis, collaborator samples were shipped as frozen whole blood, as isolated PBMCs, or as DNA extracted from either sample type. TCRbeta CDR3 regions were amplified from genomic DNA by means of the immunoSEQ Assay, a bias-controlled multiplex PCR. From the authors' description of their analysis: The number of nucleated cells in each sample was estimated by amplification of reference gene primers within the assay. Sequence reads were collapsed and filtered to measure the absolute abundance of every unique TCRbeta CDR3 rearrangement. For each sample, productive Simpson clonality was calculated as the square root of Simpson's diversity index across productive rearrangements. Held by TCRdb, this immuneACCESS table contains in-frame sequences only and omits some clones. Under half of the omission traces to an unresolved V gene where checked; the cause of the rest is unknown. The D gene and trimming were derived from the DNA, and the V and J assignments and clone size from that table. The table for this sample lists fewer than 350,000 clones; 70% to 90% of them were counted only once. The ten largest clones capture approximately 7.5% of the sample.

V is trimmed back by 7 bases and J by 4 bases, and the junction contains 11 bases that no gene match accounts for. CDR1 and CDR2, per the germline V gene, are SGHAT and FQNNGV. The CDR3 spans 17 residues, from the cysteine through the phenylalanine. Only the CDR3 DNA stays, 51 bases, in frame from base 1. The receptor was derived from a human donor in a cohort sampled during active COVID-19. Sequenced: peripheral blood. The sequence links TRBV11-2 to TRBJ2-6; the junction holds 9 bases that match TRBD1. The CDR3 reads as follows: CASTEQGARPGANVLTF. The base sequence is TGTGCCAGCACAGAACAGGGGGCGAGACCCGGGGCCAACGTCCTGACTTTC.